This T cell receptor beta chain was recovered during a study of T cells after yellow fever vaccination. In the study overall: Where fractions had low cell numbers, libraries were prepared from them with the SMART-Seq v4 Ultra Low Input RNA kit.

This clonotype was counted only a few times. The antigen remains unidentified. Study results and limitations: Only a minor proportion of clonotypes was detected across both CD4 and CD8 compartments. Abundant clonotypes (contaminants from the bulk population) could be present in FACS-sorted repertoires.

Researchers made TCR cDNA using 5'RACE template switching, and this step added a universal primer site and UMIs. TCRdb re-called the 5' RACE reads through MiXCR, storing one row per CDR3 protein. The profile shows over 200,000 distinct CDR3 sequences, 5.5% to 8.5% of them singletons. Germline CDR1 and CDR2: MNHNS and SASEGT. The V and J ends lost 6 bases and 0 bases respectively, with 8 bases between them. This CDR3 spans 13 amino acids. The clonotype originates from a man aged 25-40 years who received the YFV17D yellow fever vaccine. The chain carries TRBV6-1 and TRBJ2-5; possible D gene TRBD2, 6 bases. The sequenced sample was CD4+ T cells sorted from PBMCs, obtained on the day of the yellow fever booster vaccination. The CDR3 here is CASREGNQETQYF. The CDR3 nucleotides are TGTGCCAGCAGGGAGGGGAACCAAGAGACCCAGTACTTC.